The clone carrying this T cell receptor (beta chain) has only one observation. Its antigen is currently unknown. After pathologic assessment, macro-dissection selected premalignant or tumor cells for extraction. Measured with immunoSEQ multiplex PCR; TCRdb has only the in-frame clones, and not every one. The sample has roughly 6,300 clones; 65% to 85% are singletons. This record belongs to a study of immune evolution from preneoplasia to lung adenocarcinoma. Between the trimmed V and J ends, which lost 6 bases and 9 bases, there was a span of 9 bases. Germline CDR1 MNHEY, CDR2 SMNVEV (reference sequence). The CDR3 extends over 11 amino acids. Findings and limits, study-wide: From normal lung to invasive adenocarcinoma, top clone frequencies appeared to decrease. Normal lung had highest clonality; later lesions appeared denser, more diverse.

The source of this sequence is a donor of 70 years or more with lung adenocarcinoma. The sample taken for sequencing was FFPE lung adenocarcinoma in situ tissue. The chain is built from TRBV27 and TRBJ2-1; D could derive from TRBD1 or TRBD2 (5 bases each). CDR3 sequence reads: CASSRGREQFF. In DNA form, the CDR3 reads TGTGCCAGCAGCCGGGGACGTGAGCAGTTCTTC.